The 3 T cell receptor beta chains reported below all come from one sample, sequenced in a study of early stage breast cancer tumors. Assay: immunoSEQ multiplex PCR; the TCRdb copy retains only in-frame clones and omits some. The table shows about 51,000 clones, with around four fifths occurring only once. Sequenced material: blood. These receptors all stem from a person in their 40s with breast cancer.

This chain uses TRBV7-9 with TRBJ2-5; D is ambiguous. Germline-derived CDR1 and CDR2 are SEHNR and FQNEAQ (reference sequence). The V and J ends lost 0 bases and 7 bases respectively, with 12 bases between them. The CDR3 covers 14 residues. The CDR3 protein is CASSLAQPMRTQYF. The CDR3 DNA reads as TGTGCCAGCAGCTTAGCCCAACCCATGAGGACCCAGTACTTC.

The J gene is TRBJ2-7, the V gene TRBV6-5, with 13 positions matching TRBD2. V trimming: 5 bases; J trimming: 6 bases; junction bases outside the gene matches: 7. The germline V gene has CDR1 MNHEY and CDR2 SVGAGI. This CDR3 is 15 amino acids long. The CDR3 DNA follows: TGTGCCAGCAGTGGACTAGCGGGAGAGATCCGCGAGCAGTACTTC. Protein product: CASSGLAGEIREQYF.

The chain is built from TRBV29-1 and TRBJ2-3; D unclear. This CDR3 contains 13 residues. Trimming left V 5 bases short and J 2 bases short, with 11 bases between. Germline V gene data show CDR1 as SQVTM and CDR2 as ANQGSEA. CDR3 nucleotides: TGCAGCGTTTGCGCCAGTTCCACAGATACGCAGTATTTT. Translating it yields CSVCASSTDTQYF.